The rows below give T cell receptor beta chains drawn from one sample of a study of identical twins' blood T cells. One entry per CDR3 protein, called by TCRdb with MiXCR from the 5' RACE reads. Of hundreds of thousands of distinct CDR3 sequences listed, 25% to 35% are singletons. The material sequenced was PBMCs. These receptors came from a woman between 18 and 49 years old in good health. Each CDR3 is given with its conserved first and last residue. A D gene is named only where the DNA matches it firmly. Clone size is stated in some rows and not others, as once, few, many or a class when expanded.

>.|TRBJ2-1|16|TRBD1|TRBV19
CASSTQPGQGVHEQFF
TGTGCCAGTAGTACCCAACCGGGACAGGGAGTTCATGAGCAGTTCTTC
>few|TRBJ1-2|16|.|TRBV2
CASSESGRELYYGYTF
TGTGCCAGCAGTGAATCGGGCAGGGAGCTATACTATGGCTACACCTTC
>once|TRBJ1-1|17|TRBD1|TRBV11-3
CASSLTGGPGMNTEAFF
TGTGCCAGCAGCTTGACAGGGGGCCCGGGGATGAACACTGAAGCTTTCTTT
>many|TRBJ2-1|13|.|TRBV6-2/TRBV6-3
CASSSGDYNEQFF
TGTGCCAGCAGTTCGGGGGACTACAATGAGCAGTTCTTC
>.|TRBJ1-5|14|.|TRBV12-3/TRBV12-4
CASSLEYSNQPQHF
TGTGCCAGCAGTTTAGAGTACTCAAATCAGCCCCAGCATTTT
>.|TRBJ1-1|13|.|TRBV7-3
CASSSMTDTEAFF
TGTGCCAGCAGCTCTATGACGGACACTGAAGCTTTCTTT
>.|TRBJ1-5|13|.|TRBV5-6
CVSSIKPGQPQHF
TGTGTCAGCAGCATCAAACCCGGACAGCCCCAGCATTTT
>few|TRBJ1-4|15|.|TRBV2
CASSLKQGIGEKLFF
TGTGCCAGCAGCCTAAAACAGGGAATTGGAGAAAAACTGTTTTTT
>.|TRBJ2-2|17|TRBD1|TRBV5-1
CASSPPILTGDTGELFF
TGCGCCAGCAGCCCTCCGATACTGACAGGGGACACCGGGGAGCTGTTTTTT
>.|TRBJ1-2|15|.|TRBV28
CASSVTGATNYGYTF
TGTGCCAGCAGTGTGACAGGTGCTACGAACTATGGCTACACCTTC
>.|TRBJ1-2|15|.|TRBV20-1
CSARPDRPPGWGYTF
TGCAGTGCTAGACCCGACAGGCCCCCTGGGTGGGGCTACACCTTC
>few|TRBJ1-2|13|.|TRBV6-2/TRBV6-3
CASSFQGLGGYTF
TGTGCCAGCAGTTTCCAGGGATTAGGAGGCTACACCTTC
>many|TRBJ1-2|13|.|TRBV6-5
CASSYSQGYGYTF
TGTGCCAGCAGTTACTCGCAGGGCTATGGCTACACCTTC
>.|TRBJ1-2|13|.|TRBV7-9
CASSFRVDYDYTF
TGTGCCAGCAGCTTCAGAGTAGACTATGACTACACCTTC
>.|TRBJ2-3|14|.|TRBV11-2
CASTDSVRTDTQYF
TGTGCCAGCACCGACAGCGTTCGTACAGATACGCAGTATTTT
>once|TRBJ2-1|14|TRBD1|TRBV5-1
CASSHRDRAGEQFF
TGCGCCAGCAGCCACCGGGACAGGGCGGGTGAGCAGTTCTTC
>many|TRBJ2-2|12|.|TRBV10-3
CAISEGTGELFF
TGTGCCATCAGTGAGGGCACCGGGGAGCTGTTTTTT
>many|TRBJ2-1|12|.|TRBV5-1
CASSLWGYEQFF
TGCGCCAGCAGCTTGTGGGGCTATGAGCAGTTCTTC
>many|TRBJ1-1|14|TRBD1|TRBV2
CASSGDRGNTEAFF
TGTGCCAGCAGTGGTGACAGGGGGAACACTGAAGCTTTCTTT
>many|TRBJ2-2|16|.|TRBV27
CASSLWGGMDTGELFF
TGTGCCAGCAGCCTATGGGGGGGCATGGACACCGGGGAGCTGTTTTTT
>few|TRBJ2-5|12|.|TRBV29-1
CSVVTGWETQYF
TGCAGCGTTGTGACTGGGTGGGAGACCCAGTACTTC
>.|TRBJ2-3|14|.|TRBV4-2
CASSQLQGTDTQYF
TGTGCCAGCAGCCAACTACAGGGCACAGATACGCAGTATTTT
>.|TRBJ1-3|14|.|TRBV6-6
CASSYELSGNTIYF
TGTGCCAGCAGTTACGAGTTGAGTGGAAACACCATATATTTT
>.|TRBJ1-1|12|TRBD1|TRBV27
CASSFMGQEAFF
TGTGCCAGCAGTTTCATGGGACAGGAAGCTTTCTTT
>.|TRBJ2-2|16|TRBD1|TRBV27
CASRRQGGSNTGELFF
TGTGCCAGCAGAAGACAGGGGGGATCTAACACCGGGGAGCTGTTTTTT
>.|TRBJ1-2|12|.|TRBV29-1
CSGDGSGYGYTF
TGCAGCGGAGACGGATCAGGCTATGGCTACACCTTC
>few|TRBJ2-3|13|.|TRBV20-1
CSARGSSTDTQYF
TGCAGTGCTCGGGGGAGCAGCACAGATACGCAGTATTTT
>.|TRBJ2-1|12|TRBD2|TRBV28
CASRGGGPEQFF
TGTGCCAGCAGGGGCGGGGGTCCTGAGCAGTTCTTC
>.|TRBJ2-3|13|.|TRBV10-3
CAISERIKDTQYF
TGTGCCATCAGTGAGAGGATTAAGGATACGCAGTATTTT
>.|TRBJ2-2|13|.|TRBV20-1
CSAIASRTGELFF
TGCAGTGCTATAGCCTCCCGTACCGGGGAGCTGTTTTTT
>once|TRBJ2-7|14|TRBD1|TRBV12-3/TRBV12-4
CASRRTGSSYEQYF
TGTGCCAGCAGAAGGACAGGTTCTTCCTACGAGCAGTACTTC
>.|TRBJ2-2|17|TRBD2|TRBV12-3/TRBV12-4
CASSLARLAGGPGELFF
TGTGCCAGCAGTTTAGCGCGGCTAGCGGGGGGGCCCGGGGAGCTGTTTTTT
>.|TRBJ1-2|15|.|TRBV19
CASKVSDASNYGYTF
TGTGCCAGTAAAGTTTCCGACGCATCTAACTATGGCTACACCTTC
>.|TRBJ1-1|15|.|TRBV7-2
CASSLVNRADTEAFF
TGTGCCAGCAGCTTAGTTAACAGGGCGGACACTGAAGCTTTCTTT
>.|TRBJ2-7|15|.|TRBV4-2
CASSQPKEGGYEQYF
TGTGCCAGCAGCCAACCCAAGGAGGGTGGGTACGAGCAGTACTTC
>.|TRBJ2-1|15|TRBD1|TRBV5-1
CASSSTQTGVYEQFF
TGCGCCAGCAGCTCAACTCAGACAGGGGTCTATGAGCAGTTCTTC
>few|TRBJ2-1|12|.|TRBV28
CASSLTGYEQFF
TGTGCCAGCAGTTTGACCGGGTATGAGCAGTTCTTC
>many|TRBJ1-3|16|.|TRBV3-1
CASSRRRDFSGNTIYF
TGTGCCAGCAGCCGCCGACGGGACTTCTCTGGAAACACCATATATTTT
>few|TRBJ2-3|14|.|TRBV18
CASSQEYGKDTQYF
TGTGCCAGCTCACAGGAATACGGGAAAGATACGCAGTATTTT
>.|TRBJ1-1|13|TRBD1|TRBV27
CASSAGQRTEAFF
TGTGCCAGCAGTGCGGGACAGAGGACTGAAGCTTTCTTT
>few|TRBJ1-2|14|TRBD1|TRBV19
CATQGTGRGYGYTF
TGTGCCACCCAGGGGACAGGTAGAGGCTATGGCTACACCTTC
>once|TRBJ1-3|17|.|TRBV20-1
CSARSLGSSSSGNTIYF
TGCAGTGCTAGGTCGCTTGGAAGCTCTAGCTCTGGAAACACCATATATTTT